The 17 T cell receptor beta chains presented below share a single source sample, sequenced in a study of blood T cell repertoires in COVID-19. This table comes from immunoSEQ multiplex PCR, and its TCRdb copy is limited to in-frame clones, with some not included. The sample consists of a few hundred thousand clones, about 91% of them appearing once. Sequencing was carried out using peripheral blood. The receptors come from a woman aged 50 to 60 with COVID-19, enrolled during active disease.

The J gene is TRBJ2-4, the V gene TRBV5-1, with 7 positions matching TRBD1. The CDR3 runs to 15 residues. Germline V gene lookup returns CDR1 SGHRS and CDR2 YFSETQ. V dropped 4 bases and J dropped 3; count of bases not matched to a gene: 7. The CDR3 protein is CASSQTTGSKNIQYF. CDR3 nucleotides: TGCGCCAGCAGCCAGACGACAGGGAGCAAAAACATTCAGTACTTC.

This sequence joins TRBV29-1 and TRBJ2-3; D not resolved. This CDR3 is 14 amino acids long. Germline assignment: CDR1 SQVTM and CDR2 ANQGSEA. V was cut by 8 bases and J by 3 bases, with 18 bases left in between. The CDR3 spells CSTKKEQFTDTQYF. Written as DNA, the CDR3 is TGCAGCACCAAAAAGGAGCAGTTTACAGATACGCAGTATTTT.

The chain is built from TRBV3-1 (or the pseudogene TRBV3-2) and TRBJ1-3; the match to TRBD1 covers 7 bases. The V segment lost 4 bases and the J segment 5 bases; nucleotides outside the gene matches: 2. Germline CDR1 and CDR2: LGHDT and YNNKEL (reference sequence). The CDR3 totals 13 residues. The CDR3 region has the DNA TGTGCCAGCAGCCGAGGGGGCAGAAACACCATATATTTT. Translated: CASSRGGRNTIYF.

This sequence joins TRBV19 and TRBJ2-2, with a weak D call TRBD1 (5 bases). CDR1 is LNHDA, CDR2 SQIVND, per germline (reference sequence). Trimming took 11 bases from V and 4 from J, leaving 20 bases between them. This CDR3 contains 15 residues. CDR3 residues: CAGEFRTRGTGELFF. CDR3 bases: TGTGCCGGGGAATTCCGGACAAGAGGCACCGGGGAGCTGTTTTTT. Using reference TRBV19 and TRBJ2-2 for the parts outside the CDR3, the full variable domain is DGGITQSPKYLFRKEGQNVTLSCEQNLNHDAMYWYRQDPGQGLRLIYYSQIVNDFQKGDIAEGYSVSREKKESFPLTVTSAQKNPTAFYLCAGEFRTRGTGELFFGEGSRLTVL.

This clone appeared once. This chain joins TRBV30 and TRBJ1-6; 8 bases agree with TRBD1. CDR3 length: 15 amino acids. Losses at the gene ends were 4 bases for V and 9 bases for J; bases not matched to a gene: 11. CDR1 and CDR2 from the germline V gene are GTSNPN and SVGIG (reference sequence). CDR3 nucleotide sequence: TGTGCCTGGATGCCGACGGACAGGGTTTCTTCACCCCTCCACTTT. This gives the protein CAWMPTDRVSSPLHF.

The rearrangement joins TRBV7-8 to TRBJ2-7, with 7 bases matching TRBD1. Germline V gene data show CDR1 as SGHVS and CDR2 as FQNEAQ. The CDR3 has 14 amino acids. V was clipped by 2 bases and J by 4 bases; unmatched bases: 5. The CDR3 protein is CASSLSRQGYEQYF. In DNA form, the CDR3 reads TGTGCCAGCAGCTTAAGTCGACAGGGATACGAGCAGTACTTC.

This clone appeared a single time. CDR3 bases: TGTGCCAGCTCACCCCGACAGGACCTCGCCTTGAACACTGAAGCTTTCTTT. Translation: CASSPRQDLALNTEAFF. V and J are TRBV18 and TRBJ1-1; D may be TRBD1 (6 bases). This CDR3 region has 17 residues. V was trimmed by 3 bases and J by 0 bases, leaving 17 bases between them. CDR1 is KGHSH and CDR2 is LQKENI in the germline V gene. The full variable domain, with the rest looked up from reference TRBV18 and TRBJ1-1, is NAGVMQNPRHLVRRRGQEARLRCSPMKGHSHVYWYRQLPEEGLKFMVYLQKENIIDESGMPKERFSAEFPKEGPSILRIQQVVRGDSAAYFCASSPRQDLALNTEAFFGQGTRLTVV.

V gene TRBV2 combines with J gene TRBJ2-2; 8 bases are shared with TRBD1. Per germline, CDR1 SNHLY and CDR2 FYNNEI. V trimming: 5 bases; J trimming: 4 bases; junction bases outside the gene matches: 6. The CDR3 length is 15 residues. This chain's CDR3 is CASSRQGLGTGELFF. The CDR3 DNA reads as TGTGCCAGCAGTAGACAGGGGCTGGGCACCGGGGAGCTGTTTTTT.

The V call is TRBV28, the J call TRBJ2-7; D might be TRBD2 (6 bases). Trimming shortened V by 2 bases and J by 5 bases, and 13 bases separated the two germline ends. The CDR3 has 14 residues. Germline lookup yields CDR1 MDHEN and CDR2 SYDVKM. In DNA form, the CDR3 reads TGTGCCAGCAGTTTAGGAGGGGACGCCCACGAGCAGTACTTC. Translated: CASSLGGDAHEQYF.

The chain recombines TRBV30 with TRBJ2-7; the D gene is possibly TRBD1 (5 bases). The V gene lost 3 bases and the J gene lost 6 bases, with 24 bases spanning the gap. This CDR3 is 16 amino acids long. Germline V lookup: CDR1 GTSNPN, CDR2 SVGIG (reference sequence). This chain's CDR3 is CAWRDVTPAGPAEQYF. The CDR3 nucleotides read TGTGCCTGGAGAGACGTCACCCCGGCAGGGCCCGCCGAGCAGTACTTC.

The J gene is TRBJ2-2, the V gene TRBV18; 12 bases match TRBD1. The ends lost 2 bases at V and 6 bases at J; junction bases unmatched: 4. This CDR3 contains 16 residues. Germline lookup yields CDR1 KGHSH and CDR2 LQKENI. Here the CDR3 reads CASSPMGTGGSGELFF. The CDR3 nucleotides read TGTGCCAGCTCACCAATGGGGACAGGGGGCTCCGGGGAGCTGTTTTTT.

This chain joins TRBV30 and TRBJ1-5; TRBD1 agrees at 7 bases. In germline, CDR1 is GTSNPN, CDR2 SVGIG (reference sequence). The CDR3 is made up of 14 amino acids. Unmatched junction bases numbered 5, after V lost 0 bases and J lost 6 bases. The CDR3 DNA reads as TGTGCCTGGAGTGTTCAGGGGGGAAGTCAGCCCCAGCATTTT. Translation gives CAWSVQGGSQPQHF.

The chain employs TRBV5-6 and TRBJ2-2; 9 bases are a match to TRBD2. Germline CDR1 reads SGHDT; CDR2 reads YYEEEE. The length of the CDR3 is 15 residues. V lost 2 bases to trimming and J lost 7 bases; unmatched junction nucleotides: 6. CDR3 sequence reads: CASSLTLAGSGELFF. In nucleotides, the CDR3 is TGTGCCAGCAGCTTAACGCTAGCGGGGAGCGGGGAGCTGTTTTTT. The full variable domain, in which reference TRBV5-6 and TRBJ2-2 provide the parts outside the CDR3, is DAGVTQSPTHLIKTRGQQVTLRCSPKSGHDTVSWYQQALGQGPQFIFQYYEEEERQRGNFPDRFSGHQFPNYSSELNVNALLLGDSALYLCASSLTLAGSGELFFGEGSRLTVL.

This chain's CDR3 is CASSLERSSLHF. The CDR3 bases are TGTGCCAGCAGTTTAGAGAGAAGTTCCCTCCACTTT. The J gene is TRBJ1-6, the V gene TRBV2; no firm D call. There are 12 residues in the CDR3. V was cut by 5 bases and J by 14 bases, with 13 bases left in between. Germline CDR1 is SNHLY and CDR2 is FYNNEI.

The chain joins TRBV30 to TRBJ2-5; tentatively, D is TRBD1 (8 bases). The germline CDR1 and CDR2 sequences are GTSNPN and SVGIG (reference sequence). CDR3 length equals 15 residues. Trimming took off 0 bases at V and 5 bases at J, with 16 bases between the two ends. The CDR3 DNA reads as TGTGCCTGGAGTGTACAGGGGGGGGCTTTGGAGACCCAGTACTTC. It specifies CAWSVQGGALETQYF.

V usage is TRBV9 and J usage is TRBJ1-2; the D is unclear. This CDR3 contains 15 residues. Germline V CDR1 and CDR2: SGDLS, YYNGEE. Trimming removed 0 bases from V and 5 bases from J, with 14 bases in between. CDR3 sequence reads: CASSVESPGVYGYTF. The CDR3 DNA follows: TGTGCCAGCAGCGTAGAGAGTCCCGGGGTATATGGCTACACCTTC.

The gene calls are TRBV4-2 and TRBJ2-3; 10 bases line up with TRBD2. Per germline, CDR1 LGHNA and CDR2 YNFKEQ. This CDR3 has 16 amino acids. V lost 4 bases, J lost 4 bases, and 8 bases stayed unmatched. The CDR3 DNA is TGTGCCAGCAGCCCTCAGCGGGGGGGTGAGGCAGATACGCAGTATTTT. Translation gives CASSPQRGGEADTQYF.